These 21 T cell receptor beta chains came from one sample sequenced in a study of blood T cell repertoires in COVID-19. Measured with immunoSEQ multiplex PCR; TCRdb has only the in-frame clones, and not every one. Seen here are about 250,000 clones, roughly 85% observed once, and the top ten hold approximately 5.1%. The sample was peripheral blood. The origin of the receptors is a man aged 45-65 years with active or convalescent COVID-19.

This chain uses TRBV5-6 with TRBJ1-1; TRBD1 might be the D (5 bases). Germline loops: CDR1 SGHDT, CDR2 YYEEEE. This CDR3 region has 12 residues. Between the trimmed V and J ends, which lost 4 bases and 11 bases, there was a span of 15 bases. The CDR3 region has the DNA TGTGCCAGCAGCGTTACCGGGGGTACGGCTTTCTTT. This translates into CASSVTGGTAFF. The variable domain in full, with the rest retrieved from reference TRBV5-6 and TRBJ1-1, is DAGVTQSPTHLIKTRGQQVTLRCSPKSGHDTVSWYQQALGQGPQFIFQYYEEEERQRGNFPDRFSGHQFPNYSSELNVNALLLGDSALYLCASSVTGGTAFFGQGTRLTVV.

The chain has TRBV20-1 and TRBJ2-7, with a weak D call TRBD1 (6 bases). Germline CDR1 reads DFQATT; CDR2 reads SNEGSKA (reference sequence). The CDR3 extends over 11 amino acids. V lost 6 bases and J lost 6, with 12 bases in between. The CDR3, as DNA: TGCAGTGCCAAACAGGGCCCCGAGCAGTACTTC. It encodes CSAKQGPEQYF.

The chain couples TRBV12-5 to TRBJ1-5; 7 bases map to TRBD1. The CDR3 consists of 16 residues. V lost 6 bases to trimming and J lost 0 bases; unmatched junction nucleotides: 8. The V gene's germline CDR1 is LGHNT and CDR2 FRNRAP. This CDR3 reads CASGPQNRGSNQPQHF. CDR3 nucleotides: TGTGCTAGTGGGCCCCAAAACAGGGGTAGCAATCAGCCCCAGCATTTT.

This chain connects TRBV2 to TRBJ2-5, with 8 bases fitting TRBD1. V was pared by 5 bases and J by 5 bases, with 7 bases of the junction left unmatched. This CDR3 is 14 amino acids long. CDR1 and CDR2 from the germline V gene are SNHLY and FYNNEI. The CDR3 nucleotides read TGTGCCAGCAGTAATCAGGGGGCCGGGGAGACCCAGTACTTC. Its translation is CASSNQGAGETQYF.

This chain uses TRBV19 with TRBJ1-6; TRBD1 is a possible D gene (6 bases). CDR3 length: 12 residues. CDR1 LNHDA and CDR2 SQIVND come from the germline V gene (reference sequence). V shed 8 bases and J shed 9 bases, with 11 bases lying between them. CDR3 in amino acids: CASGQTGSPLHF. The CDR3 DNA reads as TGTGCCAGTGGACAGACCGGTTCACCCCTCCACTTT.

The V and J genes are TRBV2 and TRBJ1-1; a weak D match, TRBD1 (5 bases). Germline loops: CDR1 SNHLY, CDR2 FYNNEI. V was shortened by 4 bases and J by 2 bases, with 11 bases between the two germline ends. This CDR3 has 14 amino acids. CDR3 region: CASSAWTPNTEAFF. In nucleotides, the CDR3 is TGTGCCAGCAGTGCCTGGACACCCAACACTGAAGCTTTCTTT.

CDR3 DNA: TGCGCCAGCAGCTTGATGGGACAGGGGAACACTGAAGCTTTCTTT. It encodes CASSLMGQGNTEAFF. The chain combines TRBV5-1 with TRBJ1-1; TRBD1 matches 9 bases. The CDR3 covers 15 residues. Germline V gene lookup returns CDR1 SGHRS and CDR2 YFSETQ. V was clipped by 1 base and J by 1 base; unmatched bases: 2.

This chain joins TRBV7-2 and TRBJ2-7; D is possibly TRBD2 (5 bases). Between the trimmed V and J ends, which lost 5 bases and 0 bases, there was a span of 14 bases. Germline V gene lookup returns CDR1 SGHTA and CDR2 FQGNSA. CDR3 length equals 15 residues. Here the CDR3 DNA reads TGTGCCAGCAGCCCGTCGGGCGGAGGCTCCTACGAGCAGTACTTC. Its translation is CASSPSGGGSYEQYF.

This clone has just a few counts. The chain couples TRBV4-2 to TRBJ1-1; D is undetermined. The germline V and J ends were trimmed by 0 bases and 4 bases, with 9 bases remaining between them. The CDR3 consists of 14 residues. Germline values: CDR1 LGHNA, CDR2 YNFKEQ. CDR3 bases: TGTGCCAGCAGCCAAGATCCACTAGGCACTGAAGCTTTCTTT. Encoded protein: CASSQDPLGTEAFF.

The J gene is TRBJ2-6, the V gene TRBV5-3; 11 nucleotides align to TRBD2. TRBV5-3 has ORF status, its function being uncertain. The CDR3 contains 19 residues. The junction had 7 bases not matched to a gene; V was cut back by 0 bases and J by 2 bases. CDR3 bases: TGTGCCAGAAGCTTGGCGGGAGTAGCGGGAGGGCCTGGGGCCAACGTCCTGACTTTC. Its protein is CARSLAGVAGGPGANVLTF.

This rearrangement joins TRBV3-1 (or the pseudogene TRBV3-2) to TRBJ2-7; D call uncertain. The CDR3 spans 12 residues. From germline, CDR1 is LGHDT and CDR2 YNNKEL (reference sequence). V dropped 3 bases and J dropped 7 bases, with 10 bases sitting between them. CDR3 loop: CASSHTGREQYF. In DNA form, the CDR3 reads TGTGCCAGCAGCCATACGGGTAGGGAGCAGTACTTC.

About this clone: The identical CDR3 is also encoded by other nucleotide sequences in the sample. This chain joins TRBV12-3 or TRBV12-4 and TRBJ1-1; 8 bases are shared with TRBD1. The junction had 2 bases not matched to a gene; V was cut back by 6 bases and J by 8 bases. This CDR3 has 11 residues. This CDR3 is CASSDRGEAFF. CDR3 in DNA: TGTGCCAGCAGCGACAGGGGAGAAGCTTTCTTT.

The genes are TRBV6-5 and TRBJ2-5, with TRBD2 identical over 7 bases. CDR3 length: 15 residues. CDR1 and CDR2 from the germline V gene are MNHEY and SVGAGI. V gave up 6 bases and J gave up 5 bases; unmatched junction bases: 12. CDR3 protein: CASRPSFTGGETQYF. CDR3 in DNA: TGTGCCAGCAGGCCCTCTTTTACCGGGGGGGAGACCCAGTACTTC.

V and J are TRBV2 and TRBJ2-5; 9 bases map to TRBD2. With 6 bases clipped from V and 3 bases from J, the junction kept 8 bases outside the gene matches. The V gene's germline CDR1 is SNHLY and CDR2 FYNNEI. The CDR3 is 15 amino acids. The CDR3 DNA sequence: TGTGCCAGCAGGCGGGGCGGGAGGGCCGAAGAGACCCAGTACTTC. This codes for CASRRGGRAEETQYF.

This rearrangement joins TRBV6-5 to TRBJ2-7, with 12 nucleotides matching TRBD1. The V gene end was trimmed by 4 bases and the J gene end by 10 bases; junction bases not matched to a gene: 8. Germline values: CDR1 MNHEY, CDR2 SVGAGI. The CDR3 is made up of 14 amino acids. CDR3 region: CASSSGGQGAIQYF. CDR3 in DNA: TGTGCCAGCAGTTCCGGGGGACAGGGGGCAATCCAGTACTTC.

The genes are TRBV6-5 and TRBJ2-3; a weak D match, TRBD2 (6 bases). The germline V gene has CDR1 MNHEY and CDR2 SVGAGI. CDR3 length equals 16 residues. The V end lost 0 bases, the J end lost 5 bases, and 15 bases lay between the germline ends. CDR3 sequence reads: CASSYSRTAGGDTQYF. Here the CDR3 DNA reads TGTGCCAGCAGTTACTCGAGGACCGCCGGGGGAGATACGCAGTATTTT.

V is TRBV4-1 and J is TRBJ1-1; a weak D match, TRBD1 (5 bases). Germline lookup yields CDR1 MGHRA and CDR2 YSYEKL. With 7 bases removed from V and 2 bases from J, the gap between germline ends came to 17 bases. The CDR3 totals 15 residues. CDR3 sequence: CASNQKAGSNTEAFF. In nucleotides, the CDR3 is TGCGCCAGCAATCAAAAAGCAGGGTCTAACACTGAAGCTTTCTTT.

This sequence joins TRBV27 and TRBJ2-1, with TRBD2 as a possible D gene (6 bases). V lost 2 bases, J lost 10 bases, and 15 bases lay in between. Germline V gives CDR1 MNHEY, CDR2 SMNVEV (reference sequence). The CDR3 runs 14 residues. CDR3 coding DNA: TGTGCCAGCAGTTTAGGTAGCGGAGGGACGGAGCAGTTCTTC. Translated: CASSLGSGGTEQFF.

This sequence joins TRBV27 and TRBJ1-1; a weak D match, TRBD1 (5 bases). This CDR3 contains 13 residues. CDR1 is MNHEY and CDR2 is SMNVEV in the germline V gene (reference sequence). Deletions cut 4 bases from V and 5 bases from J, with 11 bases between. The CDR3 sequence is CASSYGTGTEAFF. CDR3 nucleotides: TGTGCCAGCAGTTATGGGACTGGTACTGAAGCTTTCTTT.

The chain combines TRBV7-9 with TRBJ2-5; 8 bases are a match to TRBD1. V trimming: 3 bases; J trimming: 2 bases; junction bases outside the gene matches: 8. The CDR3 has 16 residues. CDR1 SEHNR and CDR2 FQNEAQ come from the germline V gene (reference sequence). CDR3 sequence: CASSFQDREGQETQYF. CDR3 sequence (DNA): TGTGCCAGCAGCTTCCAGGACAGGGAAGGTCAAGAGACCCAGTACTTC.

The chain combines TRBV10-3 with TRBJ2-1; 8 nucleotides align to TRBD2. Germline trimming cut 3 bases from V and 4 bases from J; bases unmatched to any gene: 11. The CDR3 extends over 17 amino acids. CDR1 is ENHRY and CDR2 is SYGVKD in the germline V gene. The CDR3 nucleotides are TGTGCCATCAGTGACCCGTTTGGCGGCGGGAGGTACAATGAGCAGTTCTTC. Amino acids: CAISDPFGGGRYNEQFF.